The sequence of this TCR beta chain was determined in a study of T cells in Graves' hyperthyroidism and ophthalmopathy. Whole-study findings and limits: Researchers found most expanded thyroid clonotypes above 0.001 in blood as well. From stable hyperthyroidism, ophthalmopathy was set apart by a 13 V-J model.

V was clipped by 5 bases and J by 5 bases, with 16 bases between them. The CDR3 covers 16 residues. CDR1 is SGHTA and CDR2 is FQGNSA in the germline V gene. On this clonotype: Its antigen is unknown.

No progression to ophthalmopathy during 18 months of follow-up defined stable disease. Hyperthyroidism had been newly diagnosed in patients aged 18 to 65, and its duration was under 2 months. RNA transcripts yielded amplified TCR beta CDR3 regions. The TCR CDR3 was amplified in a first-round RT-PCR using the HTBI primer set. TCRdb reanalysed the multiplex PCR reads using MiXCR and keeps one entry per CDR3 protein. This table has approximately 710,000 distinct CDR3 sequences, around 15% appearing once. The genes are TRBV7-2 and TRBJ1-6; D gene ambiguous. This clonotype was sampled from a man between 45 and 60 years old with Graves' hyperthyroidism. The source material was blood. CDR3 DNA: TGTGCCAGCAGCCCCCGTTCCGGTTTTAATAATTCACCCCTCCACTTT. It is translated as CASSPRSGFNNSPLHF.